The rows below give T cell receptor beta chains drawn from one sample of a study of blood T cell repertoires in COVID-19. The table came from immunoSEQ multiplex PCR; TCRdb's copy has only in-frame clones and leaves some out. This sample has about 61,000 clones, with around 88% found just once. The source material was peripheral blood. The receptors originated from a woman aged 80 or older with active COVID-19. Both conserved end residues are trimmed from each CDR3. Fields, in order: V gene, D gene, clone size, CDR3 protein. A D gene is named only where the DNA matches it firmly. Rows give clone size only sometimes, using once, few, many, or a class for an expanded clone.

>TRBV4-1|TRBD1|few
ASSLGQGRGNEQF
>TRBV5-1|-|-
ASSFQRNTDTQY
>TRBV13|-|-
ASSLSTDTQY
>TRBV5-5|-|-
ASSSPGGVSYEQY
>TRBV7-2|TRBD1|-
ASSLEGAGYGYT
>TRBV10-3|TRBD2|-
AIRTGLAARTDTQY
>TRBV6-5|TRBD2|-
ASSYPLGGGRETQY
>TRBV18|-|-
ASSPLANYEQY
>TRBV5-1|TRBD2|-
ASSPLSRGSGGYNEQF
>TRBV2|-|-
ASSDDRGNEQY
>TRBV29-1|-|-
SVSGGSETQY
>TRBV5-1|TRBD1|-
ASSPLDRGPTEAF
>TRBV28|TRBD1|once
ASSIYRGRREKLF
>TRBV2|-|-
ASSENGYEQY
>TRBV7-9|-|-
ASSLERTDTQY
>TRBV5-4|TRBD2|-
ASSLRLAGASWEQY
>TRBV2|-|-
ASSEGGTDTQY
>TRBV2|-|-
ASGGVGTDTQY
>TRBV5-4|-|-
ASNRGGATRANTEAF
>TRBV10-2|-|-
ASSEAGSTEAF
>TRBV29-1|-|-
SVGQAAYEQY
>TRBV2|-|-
ASSGERGGELF
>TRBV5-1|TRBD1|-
ASSLGDRASETQY
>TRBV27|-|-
ASSLTGWYQPQH
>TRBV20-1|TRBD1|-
SASLGQGDEQY
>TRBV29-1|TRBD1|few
SVVVTGGAGNQPQH
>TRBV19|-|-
ASSIRRWEGSLH
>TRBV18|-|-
ASSPMANDEQF
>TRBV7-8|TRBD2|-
ASSLTSGGASYEQY
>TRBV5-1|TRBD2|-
ASSLFPSGGAVETQY
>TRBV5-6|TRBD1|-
ASSTGTGRNTGELF
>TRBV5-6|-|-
ASSRENTGELF
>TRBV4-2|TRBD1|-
ASSQEDREQETQY
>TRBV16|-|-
ASSQSRNRVTEAF
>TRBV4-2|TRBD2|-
ASSTGRLASNEQF
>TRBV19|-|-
ASSIGQFYGYT
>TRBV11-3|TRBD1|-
ASSLNRGTNEQY
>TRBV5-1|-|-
ASSLGGGANVLT
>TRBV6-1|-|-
ASSDKGNSPLH
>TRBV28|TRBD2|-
ASQSGLAVSYEQY
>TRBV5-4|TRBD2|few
ASSATSGSYEQY